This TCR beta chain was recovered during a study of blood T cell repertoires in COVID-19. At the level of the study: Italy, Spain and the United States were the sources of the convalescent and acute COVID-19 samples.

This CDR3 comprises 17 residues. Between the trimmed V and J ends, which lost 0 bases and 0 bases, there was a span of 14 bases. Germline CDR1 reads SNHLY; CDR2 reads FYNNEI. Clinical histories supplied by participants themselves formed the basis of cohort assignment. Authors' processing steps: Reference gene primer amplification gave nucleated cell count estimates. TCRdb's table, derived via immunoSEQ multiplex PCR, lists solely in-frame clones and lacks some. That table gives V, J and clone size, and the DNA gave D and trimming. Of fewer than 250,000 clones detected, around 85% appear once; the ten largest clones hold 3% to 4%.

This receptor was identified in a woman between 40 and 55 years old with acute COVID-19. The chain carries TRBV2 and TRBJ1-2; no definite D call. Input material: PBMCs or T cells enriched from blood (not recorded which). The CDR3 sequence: CASSEALSENPNYGYTF. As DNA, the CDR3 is TGTGCCAGCAGTGAAGCGCTTAGTGAGAACCCTAACTATGGCTACACCTTC.